This T cell receptor beta chain was recovered during a study of identical twins. In TCRdb, the 5' RACE reads were re-called with MiXCR into one record per CDR3 protein. The table has approximately 300,000 distinct CDR3 sequences, roughly 10% seen once. This CDR3 has 14 residues. The germline V gene encodes CDR1 MNHEY and CDR2 SVGEGT. V was pared by 6 bases and J by 2 bases, with 13 bases between. This same sample was also taken into another study, of yellow fever vaccine responses in identical twins.

The specimen sequenced was CD8+ T cells sorted from blood. This clonotype originated in a woman aged 18-29 years in good health. The chain combines TRBV6-2 or TRBV6-3 with TRBJ2-5; D is undetermined. The CDR3 DNA reads TGTGCCAGCAGGCCCATTACAGAGCAAGAGACCCAGTACTTC. Amino acids: CASRPITEQETQYF.